These 25 T cell receptor beta chains came from one sample sequenced in a study of T cells expressing NK-cell markers (TCRdb year 2020). The library was generated by 5' RACE. These reads were obtained on an Illumina HiSeq 2000. TCRdb reprocessed the reads, so every CDR3 protein sequence counts as one entry and DNA is not shown. In this sample's table one finds under 600,000 distinct CDR3 sequences. Jointly, the top ten make up roughly 1.4% of the sample. The sample comprised blood T cells: a sorted CD56 or NKG2C T cell subset, CD4+ or CD8+ T cells, or bulk PBMC T cells (not recorded which). The receptors here all came from a woman in her fifties or sixties in good health. Donor details come from another sample of the same person, matched by shared clones.

This sequence joins TRBV20-1 and TRBJ2-7. Per the germline V gene, CDR1 is DFQATT and CDR2 is SNEGSKA (reference sequence). The CDR3 length is 11 residues. Here the CDR3 reads CSARFGYEQYF.

The chain is built from TRBV24-1 and TRBJ2-1. Germline CDR1 KGHDR, CDR2 SFDVKD. CDR3 size: 14 residues. CDR3 region: CATSDRLKGNEQFF.

This rearrangement joins TRBV5-1 to TRBJ2-2; the TCRdb call, TRBD2, lacks DNA for checking. The germline V gene has CDR1 SGHRS and CDR2 YFSETQ. The CDR3 contains 17 residues. This chain's CDR3 is CASSSTSGRAITGELFF.

The rearrangement links TRBV20-1 to TRBJ2-1; TCRdb reports TRBD2, a call that lacks DNA to check it against. Germline V lookup: CDR1 DFQATT, CDR2 SNEGSKA (reference sequence). The CDR3 has 12 amino acids. CDR3 protein: CSARGPRPEQFF.

The chain combines TRBV7-2 with TRBJ2-1; the TRBD1 assignment by TCRdb is unverifiable without DNA. This CDR3 spans 14 amino acids. Germline V CDR1 and CDR2: SGHTA, FQGNSA. The CDR3 loop reads CASRRGHPADEQFF. The full variable domain, rest sourced from reference TRBV7-2 and TRBJ2-1, is GAGVSQSPSNKVTEKGKDVELRCDPISGHTALYWYRQSLGQGLEFLIYFQGNSAPDKSGLPSDRFSAERTGGSVSTLTIQRTQQEDSAVYLCASRRGHPADEQFFGPGTRLTVL.

The chain uses TRBV20-1 and TRBJ2-2; TCRdb's D call of TRBD2 is untestable without DNA. Germline V lookup: CDR1 DFQATT, CDR2 SNEGSKA (reference sequence). CDR3 size: 14 residues. This chain's CDR3 is CSARKAGGFGELFF.

The chain couples TRBV28 to TRBJ2-5. The germline V gene encodes CDR1 MDHEN and CDR2 SYDVKM. CDR3 length equals 11 residues. The CDR3 loop is CASSSTYVRYF.

The chain joins TRBV29-1 to TRBJ1-1; TCRdb indicates TRBD1, and absent DNA this call remains unverified. Germline loops: CDR1 SQVTM, CDR2 ANQGSEA. The CDR3 covers 12 residues. The CDR3 reads CSVDGGAVEAFF.

The chain links TRBV2 to TRBJ1-2. CDR1 and CDR2 (germline): SNHLY, FYNNEI. This CDR3 spans 11 amino acids. The CDR3 spells CASRGSNGYTF.

The rearrangement links TRBV9 to TRBJ2-4; TCRdb names TRBD1, which stays unverified in the absence of DNA. This CDR3 is 13 amino acids long. Germline V gene data show CDR1 as SGDLS and CDR2 as YYNGEE. CDR3 in amino acids: CASSERGENIQYF.

The chain is built from TRBV7-8 and TRBJ1-5; TCRdb returns TRBD1, unconfirmable since there is no DNA. The germline CDR1 and CDR2 sequences are SGHVS and FQNEAQ. The CDR3 spans 15 residues. CDR3 residues: CASSSGVQADQPQHF.

The chain couples TRBV21-1 to TRBJ2-1. TRBV21-1 is classified as a pseudogene. CDR3 length equals 14 residues. This CDR3 reads CASSKGEPSNEQFF.

V is TRBV25-1 and J is TRBJ2-2; without DNA, the TCRdb call of TRBD2 cannot be checked. The CDR3 consists of 16 residues. Germline V gene sequence: CDR1 MGHDK, CDR2 SYGVNS. The CDR3: CASSSSGRTNAGELFF.

V and J are TRBV11-3 and TRBJ1-1; no DNA is available, so the TRBD1 call from TCRdb remains unchecked. This CDR3 comprises 15 residues. The germline CDR1 and CDR2 sequences are SGHNT and YENEEA. The CDR3 protein is CASSQKTPRGTEAFF.

The chain joins TRBV20-1 to TRBJ1-4; TCRdb returns TRBD1, unconfirmable since there is no DNA. This CDR3 is built from 14 residues. CDR1 and CDR2 from the germline V gene are DFQATT and SNEGSKA (reference sequence). The CDR3 protein is CSASPSGSTEKLFF.

The genes are TRBV20-1 and TRBJ2-4. Germline loops: CDR1 DFQATT, CDR2 SNEGSKA (reference sequence). This CDR3 spans 12 amino acids. The CDR3 reads CSARDKQHIQYF.

This chain connects TRBV2 to TRBJ1-1; as DNA is missing, the TRBD1 call by TCRdb cannot be tested. CDR3 length: 11 residues. Germline values: CDR1 SNHLY, CDR2 FYNNEI. The CDR3 region is CASRDRVGAFF.

The chain links TRBV5-1 to TRBJ2-3; no DNA is available, so the TRBD2 call from TCRdb remains unchecked. The CDR3 has 15 amino acids. Germline V gene data show CDR1 as SGHRS and CDR2 as YFSETQ. CDR3 sequence: CASSWGTSSTDTQYF.

V usage is TRBV7-6 and J usage is TRBJ2-1; the TRBD1 assignment by TCRdb is unverifiable without DNA. CDR1 and CDR2 (germline): SGHVS, FNYEAQ. This CDR3 comprises 16 residues. The CDR3 spells CASSPFPPLPVNEQFF.

This chain's CDR3 is CASSLPDTDTQYF. The V and J genes are TRBV11-2 and TRBJ2-3. Germline V lookup: CDR1 SGHAT, CDR2 FQNNGV. The CDR3 consists of 13 residues.

The chain uses TRBV5-1 and TRBJ2-7; TCRdb selects TRBD1, and the lack of DNA leaves this call unchecked. The CDR3 spans 17 residues. Germline V gives CDR1 SGHRS, CDR2 YFSETQ. The chain's CDR3 is CASSLETRQGRPYEQYF.

V and J are TRBV7-3 and TRBJ2-7. Per the germline V gene, CDR1 is SGHTA and CDR2 is FQGTGA. The CDR3 length is 15 residues. Here the CDR3 reads CASSLTSGRAHEQYF. The variable domain in full, with the rest retrieved from reference TRBV7-3 and TRBJ2-7, is GAGVSQTPSNKVTEKGKYVELRCDPISGHTALYWYRQSLGQGPEFLIYFQGTGAADDSGLPNDRFFAVRPEGSVSTLKIQRTERGDSAVYLCASSLTSGRAHEQYFGPGTRLTVT.

This rearrangement joins TRBV20-1 to TRBJ2-1; TCRdb's assignment of TRBD2 cannot be checked, as there is no DNA. The V gene's germline CDR1 is DFQATT and CDR2 SNEGSKA (reference sequence). The CDR3 is 15 amino acids. The CDR3 protein is CSARVRRGAYNEQFF.

The chain links TRBV12-3 or TRBV12-4 to TRBJ2-1; there is no DNA to check the TCRdb D call of TRBD2. The CDR3 length is 14 residues. The CDR3 here is CASSLVPGGMEQFF.

The V gene is TRBV6-6, the J gene TRBJ2-7. Germline assignment: CDR1 MNHNY and CDR2 SVGAGI (reference sequence). The CDR3 sequence is 14 residues long. CDR3 amino acids: CASSYDRPWGEQYF.